The rows below give T cell receptor beta chains drawn from one sample of a study of CD8+ T cells in alopecia areata. Using immunoSEQ multiplex PCR, the repertoire was profiled, and TCRdb retains in-frame clones only, with some absent. The sample shows approximately 34,000 clones, roughly 50% of them seen only once. Input material: NKG2D-high CD8+ T cells sorted from blood. The receptors here all came from a human donor with alopecia areata. CDR3s include the opening cysteine and the closing phenylalanine or tryptophan. D genes are given only for firm matches. Only some rows state a clone size, as once, few, many or a class for expanded clones.

TRBV2,TRBJ2-6,NA,NA,CASIERRSGANVLTF,TGTGCCAGCATAGAACGGAGATCGGGGGCCAACGTCCTGACTTTC
TRBV27,TRBJ2-3,NA,NA,CASSPRVLPTDTQYF,TGTGCCAGCAGTCCCAGGGTTCTCCCCACAGATACGCAGTATTTT
TRBV9,TRBJ2-7,NA,NA,CASSVDVGSYEQYF,TGTGCCAGCAGCGTAGATGTGGGATCCTACGAGCAGTACTTC
TRBV5-6,TRBJ2-7,once,TRBD2,CASSSRLAGVSEQYF,TGTGCCAGCAGCAGCCGACTAGCGGGAGTCTCCGAGCAGTACTTC
TRBV28,TRBJ1-4,few,NA,CASSTSWVTNEKLFF,TGTGCCAGCAGCACGTCGTGGGTAACTAATGAAAAACTGTTTTTT
TRBV5-1,TRBJ2-3,NA,TRBD2,CASSPGLAGLTDTQYF,TGCGCCAGCAGCCCGGGACTAGCGGGCCTCACAGATACGCAGTATTTT
TRBV29-1,TRBJ2-5,few,TRBD1,CSVPERTGGETQYF,TGCAGCGTACCCGAAAGGACAGGGGGAGAGACCCAGTACTTC
TRBV28,TRBJ1-1,NA,NA,CASNAVRVNTEAFF,TGTGCCAGCAACGCGGTCAGGGTGAACACTGAAGCTTTCTTT
TRBV29-1,TRBJ1-2,NA,TRBD1,CSVDKDRGLGYGYTF,TGCAGCGTTGATAAGGACAGGGGGCTTGGCTATGGCTACACCTTC
TRBV4-2,TRBJ1-4,NA,NA,CASSQDGAENNEKLFF,TGTGCCAGCAGCCAAGATGGTGCGGAGAATAATGAAAAACTGTTTTTT
TRBV7-8,TRBJ1-1,NA,NA,CASSLAAWDEAFF,TGTGCCAGCAGCCTCGCTGCCTGGGATGAAGCTTTCTTT
TRBV28,TRBJ2-5,few,TRBD1,CASSFNRGTGHLGETQYF,TGTGCCAGCAGTTTCAATCGCGGGACAGGACACTTAGGGGAGACCCAGTACTTC
TRBV10-3,TRBJ2-7,medium-sized,TRBD1,CAISSPGQGYEQYF,TGTGCCATCAGTTCCCCGGGACAGGGGTACGAGCAGTACTTC
TRBV7-6,TRBJ2-7,NA,TRBD2,CASSLRGGRGWEQYF,TGTGCCAGCAGCTTACGGGGGGGCCGAGGATGGGAGCAGTACTTC
TRBV9,TRBJ2-1,NA,TRBD1,CASSVGPGQGPYNEQFF,TGTGCCAGCAGCGTAGGTCCGGGACAGGGGCCGTACAATGAGCAGTTCTTC
TRBV6-5,TRBJ1-1,few,NA,CASNGRGNTEAFF,TGTGCCAGCAATGGGAGGGGGAACACTGAAGCTTTCTTT
TRBV2,TRBJ2-7,NA,NA,CASRPAPEGYEQYF,TGTGCCAGCAGGCCCGCCCCGGAGGGTTACGAGCAGTACTTC
TRBV4-3,TRBJ2-1,many,NA,CASSQSSFTYNEQFF,TGCGCCAGCAGCCAATCTAGCTTCACATACAATGAGCAGTTCTTC
TRBV27,TRBJ2-7,NA,TRBD1,CASGQGKGEQYF,TGTGCCAGCGGACAGGGTAAGGGCGAGCAGTACTTC
TRBV28,TRBJ1-5,NA,NA,CATTIRGNQPQHF,TGTGCCACCACGATTAGGGGCAATCAGCCCCAGCATTTT
TRBV5-4,TRBJ2-2,NA,NA,CASSPSTGELFF,TGTGCCAGCAGCCCATCCACCGGGGAGCTGTTTTTT
TRBV4-2,TRBJ2-1,NA,NA,CASSLTVSSYNEQFF,TGTGCCAGCAGCTTAACCGTCAGCTCCTACAATGAGCAGTTCTTC
TRBV19,TRBJ1-2,few,NA,CASMWGIRDGYTF,TGTGCCAGTATGTGGGGAATCCGAGATGGCTACACCTTC
TRBV28,TRBJ2-1,NA,NA,CASSPISQGSSYNEQFF,TGTGCCAGCAGCCCCATTTCCCAGGGAAGCTCCTACAATGAGCAGTTCTTC
TRBV7-9,TRBJ1-1,NA,NA,CASSHTRKDTEAFF,TGTGCCAGCAGCCATACTAGGAAGGACACTGAAGCTTTCTTT
TRBV27,TRBJ2-7,NA,NA,CASSLQGSYEQYF,TGTGCCAGCAGCCTACAGGGATCCTACGAGCAGTACTTC
TRBV28,TRBJ2-5,few,TRBD1,CASSLWTGVQQETQYF,TGTGCCAGCAGTTTATGGACAGGGGTCCAACAAGAGACCCAGTACTTC
TRBV27,TRBJ2-1,NA,NA,CASSLLGRGEQFF,TGTGCCAGCAGTTTATTGGGGCGGGGTGAGCAGTTCTTC
TRBV15,TRBJ2-1,NA,NA,CATSRDKGGIYNEQFF,TGTGCCACCAGCAGAGATAAGGGGGGAATTTACAATGAGCAGTTCTTC
TRBV27,TRBJ1-2,NA,TRBD1,CASSLSGTGLKGYTF,TGTGCCAGCAGTCTCTCCGGGACAGGACTAAAGGGCTACACCTTC
TRBV6-5,TRBJ1-1,NA,NA,CASSYWSGNTEAFF,TGTGCCAGCAGTTACTGGTCGGGAAACACTGAAGCTTTCTTT
TRBV28,TRBJ1-2,NA,NA,CASSPGPGPDGYTF,TGTGCCAGCAGTCCGGGCCCAGGGCCCGATGGCTACACCTTC
TRBV7-8,TRBJ2-5,few,NA,CASSLGGARETQYF,TGTGCCAGCAGCTTAGGGGGGGCCCGGGAGACCCAGTACTTC
TRBV4-2,TRBJ1-5,few,NA,CASSQTDGLPQHF,TGTGCCAGCAGCCAAACGGACGGGCTGCCCCAGCATTTT
TRBV7-9,TRBJ2-3,NA,TRBD2,CASSPVRVAGGTQYF,TGTGCCAGCAGCCCAGTGAGGGTAGCGGGGGGAACGCAGTATTTT
TRBV12-5,TRBJ2-7,once,NA,CASGPRLGEQYF,TGTGCTAGTGGCCCCCGATTAGGCGAGCAGTACTTC
TRBV7-9,TRBJ1-3,few,NA,CASNPGGLYGNTIYF,TGTGCCAGCAACCCCGGGGGTTTGTATGGAAACACCATATATTTT
TRBV7-9,TRBJ1-1,NA,NA,CASSSQGNTEAFF,TGTGCCAGCAGCTCCCAGGGGAACACTGAAGCTTTCTTT
TRBV28,TRBJ1-2,NA,TRBD1,CASSLQGAPPSAF,TGTGCCAGCAGTTTGCAGGGGGCCCCCCCCTCAGCCTTC
TRBV13,TRBJ2-7,few,NA,CASRANTDSNYEQYF,TGTGCCAGCAGGGCGAATACGGACAGCAATTACGAGCAGTACTTC
TRBV13,TRBJ2-5,NA,TRBD2,CASSPGLAGGPSLETQYF,TGTGCCAGCAGCCCGGGACTAGCGGGAGGGCCAAGTCTCGAGACCCAGTACTTC
TRBV27,TRBJ2-4,once,TRBD2,CASSPGGPRAKNIQYF,TGTGCCAGCAGTCCGGGAGGGCCGCGGGCCAAAAACATTCAGTACTTC
TRBV27,TRBJ2-2,NA,NA,CASAILWTGELFF,TGTGCCAGCGCCATCTTGTGGACCGGGGAGCTGTTTTTT
TRBV5-1,TRBJ2-1,NA,NA,CASSLEPGREQFF,TGCGCCAGCAGCTTGGAGCCAGGGCGAGAGCAGTTCTTC
TRBV7-9,TRBJ1-4,few,NA,CASSLVGFRDFNEKLFF,TGTGCCAGCAGCTTAGTTGGCTTTCGGGACTTTAATGAAAAACTGTTTTTT
TRBV18,TRBJ1-1,NA,TRBD1,CASSSRQGMNTEAFF,TGTGCCAGCTCAAGCCGACAGGGGATGAACACTGAAGCTTTCTTT
TRBV7-3,TRBJ2-3,NA,NA,CASSLRTGLGTGTDTQYF,TGTGCCAGCAGCTTAAGGACGGGTTTAGGAACCGGCACAGATACGCAGTATTTT
TRBV4-3,TRBJ1-1,NA,NA,CASSQGPAEAFF,TGCGCCAGCAGCCAGGGACCCGCCGAAGCTTTCTTT
TRBV5-6,TRBJ1-1,NA,NA,CASSLGNIGTYTEAFF,TGTGCCAGCAGCTTGGGGAATATCGGGACCTACACTGAAGCTTTCTTT
TRBV7-8,TRBJ2-7,NA,NA,CASSLLQGPSHEQYF,TGTGCCAGCAGCTTACTACAGGGCCCTTCCCACGAGCAGTACTTC
TRBV28,TRBJ2-7,NA,TRBD2,CATLGLALPGYEQYF,TGTGCCACCTTAGGACTAGCTCTCCCCGGCTACGAGCAGTACTTC